The 9 T cell receptor beta chains in this list originate from one sample, sequenced in a study of synovial regulatory T cells in juvenile arthritis. Synovial fluid was collected with matched peripheral blood from each patient with active arthritis. Sequencing used immunoSEQ multiplex PCR; TCRdb keeps in-frame clones, though not all of them. The repertoire shows about 2,300 clones; the top ten hold over 11%. Sequenced sample: Treg cells from the synovium. The source of these receptors is a donor aged 2-30 years with juvenile idiopathic arthritis.

By frequency, this clone registers medium-sized (0.01 to 0.1%). V gene TRBV10-3 combines with J gene TRBJ2-7; TCRdb outputs TRBD2, but without DNA this stays unchecked. Germline CDR1 and CDR2: ENHRY and SYGVKD. This CDR3 comprises 16 residues. The DNA sequence is not available. The CDR3 spells CAISYLFSGRKYEQYF.

According to its frequency, this clone is medium-sized. The chain employs TRBV6-5 and TRBJ2-7. The CDR3 has 12 amino acids. The coding DNA is unavailable. Germline V gene lookup returns CDR1 MNHEY and CDR2 SVGAGI. CDR3: CASRGFPYEQYF.

Frequency places this clone as medium-sized. The chain has TRBV7-6 and TRBJ1-1; without DNA, the TCRdb call of TRBD1 cannot be checked. CDR3 size: 15 residues. The nucleotide record is missing. Germline lookup yields CDR1 SGHVS and CDR2 FNYEAQ. CDR3 sequence reads: CASSLGQGWNTEAFF. The variable domain in full, completed from reference TRBV7-6 and TRBJ1-1, reads GAGVSQSPRYKVTKRGQDVALRCDPISGHVSLYWYRQALGQGPEFLTYFNYEAQQDKSGLPNDRFSAERPEGSISTLTIQRTEQRDSAMYRCASSLGQGWNTEAFFGQGTRLTVV.

Measured by frequency, this clone is medium-sized. The chain recombines TRBV7-8 with TRBJ1-3; TCRdb's assignment of TRBD1 cannot be checked, as there is no DNA. Germline CDR1 SGHVS, CDR2 FQNEAQ. The CDR3 extends over 19 amino acids. No DNA is recorded. CDR3 region: CASSRGQPERYDSGNTIYF. The full variable domain, with the rest looked up from reference TRBV7-8 and TRBJ1-3, is GAGVSQSPRYKVAKRGQDVALRCDPISGHVSLFWYQQALGQGPEFLTYFQNEAQLDKSGLPSDRFFAERPEGSVSTLKIQRTQQEDSAVYLCASSRGQPERYDSGNTIYFGEGSWLTVV.

This clone is medium-sized by frequency. The chain employs TRBV29-1 and TRBJ1-2; the D gene TCRdb calls, TRBD1, cannot be checked with no DNA. Germline assignment: CDR1 SQVTM and CDR2 ANQGSEA. The CDR3 is 10 amino acids. The DNA is unrecorded. The CDR3 sequence: CSVDRDGYTF.

Considering frequency, this clone is medium-sized (0.01 to 0.1%). The chain employs TRBV5-1 and TRBJ1-2; TCRdb's D call of TRBD1 is untestable without DNA. The CDR3 length is 14 residues. Only the protein is available. Looked up from germline, CDR1 is SGHRS and CDR2 is YFSETQ. The CDR3 here is CASRAGQAHYGYTF.

Considering frequency, this clone is medium-sized. The rearrangement links TRBV5-1 to TRBJ1-2. This CDR3 has 12 amino acids. DNA is not on record. Germline lookup yields CDR1 SGHRS and CDR2 YFSETQ. CDR3: CASSPLGGGYTF.

By frequency, this clone registers medium-sized. This chain connects TRBV21-1 to TRBJ2-3; TCRdb picks TRBD2, but there is no DNA to check that call. TRBV21-1 is a listed pseudogene. This CDR3 comprises 16 residues. No DNA is recorded. CDR3 loop: CASSKGGGLPLDTQYF.

According to its frequency, this clone is medium-sized (0.01 to 0.1%). The chain combines TRBV9 with TRBJ1-2; as DNA is missing, the TRBD1 call by TCRdb cannot be tested. The CDR3 consists of 13 residues. No DNA is given. The germline gives CDR1 SGDLS, CDR2 YYNGEE. The CDR3 sequence: CASTNRASYGYTF.